The 15 T cell receptor beta chains below all came from one sample that was sequenced in a study of blood T cells in healthy people across ages. Combining a sample-barcoded 5' primer with a J-beta primer mix, a second PCR ran for 7 to 11 cycles. TCRdb itself ran the 5' RACE reads through MiXCR, one entry per CDR3 protein. Of 1 million or so distinct CDR3 sequences listed, roughly a quarter were seen once; the top ten hold around 0.7%. The same data also contributed to another study, on T cells of mothers and their children.

Sequencing was performed on blood. The receptors stem from a girl under 10 years old in good health.

The rearrangement uses TRBV14 and TRBJ2-2; D is unclear. The CDR3 consists of 16 residues. From germline, CDR1 is SGHDN and CDR2 FVKESK. V was clipped by 2 bases and J by 1 base, with 11 bases between them. CDR3 in DNA: TGTGCCAGCAGCCAAAGACGGACGCGGAACACCGGGGAGCTGTTTTTT. Its protein is CASSQRRTRNTGELFF.

This rearrangement joins TRBV2 to TRBJ2-1; 10 bases match TRBD2. CDR3 length: 15 residues. Per the germline V gene, CDR1 is SNHLY and CDR2 is FYNNEI. V lost 4 bases to trimming and J lost 8 bases; unmatched junction nucleotides: 8. The CDR3 reads CASSVASGRGHEQFF. CDR3 bases: TGTGCCAGCAGTGTGGCTAGCGGGAGAGGTCATGAGCAGTTCTTC.

Only a few counts were recorded for this clonotype. The chain recombines TRBV4-3 with TRBJ2-7, with D uncertain. CDR3 length equals 14 residues. V was clipped by 0 bases and J by 4 bases, with 10 bases between them. Germline assignment: CDR1 LGHNA and CDR2 YSLEER. The DNA for the CDR3 is TGCGCCAGCAGCCAAGATAGAGACATTTACGAGCAGTACTTC. It codes for CASSQDRDIYEQYF.

This chain links TRBV7-8 with TRBJ2-5; D unresolved. The CDR3 is made up of 12 amino acids. V gave up 5 bases and J gave up 10 bases, with 14 bases separating them. Germline CDR1 and CDR2: SGHVS and FQNEAQ. The CDR3 reads CASSPPRRNQYF. CDR3 sequence (DNA): TGTGCCAGCAGCCCCCCCCGGAGAAACCAGTACTTC.

This clonotype has a handful of counts. The V call is TRBV12-3 or TRBV12-4, the J call TRBJ1-4, with 7 bases matching TRBD1. The V gene end was trimmed by 5 bases and the J gene end by 8 bases; junction bases not matched to a gene: 8. CDR3 size: 14 residues. CDR3 residues: CASSPGGLGEKLFF. Here the CDR3 DNA reads TGTGCCAGCAGTCCAGGGGGATTAGGCGAAAAACTGTTTTTT.

This clonotype was seen only a few times. The gene calls are TRBV11-2 and TRBJ1-1; D may be TRBD1 (5 bases). The CDR3 runs 14 residues. In germline, CDR1 is SGHAT, CDR2 FQNNGV. Trimming removed 6 bases at V and 1 base at J, with 12 bases between. CDR3 loop: CASSRAGPNTEAFF. CDR3 in DNA: TGTGCCAGCAGTAGGGCAGGGCCGAACACTGAAGCTTTCTTT.

The rearrangement joins TRBV12-3 or TRBV12-4 to TRBJ2-1; the D gene could be TRBD1 or TRBD2 (5 bases each). Trimming pared 8 bases from V and 5 bases from J, leaving 16 bases between. The CDR3 consists of 14 residues. CDR3 region: CASGDGDSHNEQFF. The CDR3 DNA follows: TGTGCCAGCGGGGACGGGGATAGCCACAATGAGCAGTTCTTC.

This clonotype has just a few counts. The chain joins TRBV7-2 to TRBJ2-1; D gene ambiguous. Germline V lookup: CDR1 SGHTA, CDR2 FQGNSA. CDR3 length equals 12 residues. The V end was cut by 1 base, the J end by 10 bases, with 8 bases between. The CDR3 here is CASSLVSWEQFF. In DNA, the CDR3 is TGTGCCAGCAGCTTAGTTAGTTGGGAGCAGTTCTTC.

This sequence joins TRBV7-9 and TRBJ2-5, with D perhaps matching TRBD2 (6 bases). The CDR3 is made up of 14 amino acids. CDR1 is SEHNR and CDR2 is FQNEAQ in the germline V gene (reference sequence). The V end was cut by 5 bases, the J end by 5 bases, with 15 bases between. CDR3 in amino acids: CASSRSFGGETQYF. CDR3 in DNA: TGTGCCAGCAGCAGATCTTTTGGAGGGGAGACCCAGTACTTC. The whole variable domain, remainder taken from reference TRBV7-9 and TRBJ2-5, is DTGVSQNPRHKITKRGQNVTFRCDPISEHNRLYWYRQTLGQGPEFLTYFQNEAQLEKSRLLSDRFSAERPKGSFSTLEIQRTEQGDSAMYLCASSRSFGGETQYFGPGTRLLVL.

The rearrangement uses TRBV5-1 and TRBJ1-1, with 12 bases matching TRBD1. Germline V gene lookup returns CDR1 SGHRS and CDR2 YFSETQ. There are 14 residues in the CDR3. V trimming: 8 bases; J trimming: 4 bases; junction bases outside the gene matches: 6. The CDR3 region is CASRWDRGRTEAFF. For the CDR3, the DNA is TGCGCCAGTAGGTGGGACAGGGGGCGCACTGAAGCTTTCTTT.

The chain employs TRBV20-1 and TRBJ2-7; 7 nucleotides line up with TRBD2. There are 18 residues in the CDR3. CDR1 DFQATT and CDR2 SNEGSKA come from the germline V gene (reference sequence). The V gene end was trimmed by 0 bases and the J gene end by 2 bases; junction bases not matched to a gene: 16. CDR3 residues: CSARDLNTLLALTYEQYF. In nucleotides, the CDR3 is TGCAGTGCTAGAGACCTCAATACCCTACTAGCGCTTACCTACGAGCAGTACTTC.

This clonotype was seen a single time. The chain is built from TRBV6-5 and TRBJ1-2, with D uncertain. Germline V CDR1 and CDR2: MNHEY, SVGAGI. This CDR3 is 12 amino acids long. Trimming removed 4 bases at V and 7 bases at J, with 10 bases between. The CDR3 spells CASSSRASGYTF. The CDR3 coding sequence is TGTGCCAGCAGTTCTCGCGCGAGTGGCTACACCTTC.

This clonotype was observed a handful of times. This chain uses TRBV7-2 with TRBJ2-5; 7 bases fit TRBD1. CDR1 SGHTA and CDR2 FQGNSA come from the germline V gene. The CDR3 sequence is 14 residues long. With 2 bases clipped from V and 4 bases from J, the junction kept 4 bases outside the gene matches. This chain's CDR3 is CASSLRAGGETQYF. CDR3 sequence (DNA): TGTGCCAGCAGCTTACGGGCAGGGGGAGAGACCCAGTACTTC.

The rearrangement joins TRBV11-2 to TRBJ2-3; D gene ambiguous. This CDR3 has 16 residues. Germline assignment: CDR1 SGHAT and CDR2 FQNNGV. V was shortened by 6 bases and J by 0 bases, with 16 bases between the two germline ends. This chain's CDR3 is CASRRLGSTSTDTQYF. In DNA form, the CDR3 reads TGTGCCAGCAGACGCCTTGGGTCAACTAGCACAGATACGCAGTATTTT.

Comment on this clonotype: An end of the junction does not agree with germline; a read error may underlie this. The gene calls are TRBV6-6 and TRBJ1-1, with D hard to call. The CDR3 totals 16 residues. Germline V gene data show CDR1 as MNHNY and CDR2 as SVGAGI (reference sequence). CDR3 nucleotides: TGTGCCAGCAGTTACTGGGTAGGGAGCGAGAGACCTGAAGGTTTCTTT. It translates to CASSYWVGSERPEGFF.